The subject of this entry is one T cell receptor beta chain. Its specificity is not known. Via MiXCR, TCRdb re-called the RT-PCR reads, giving one row per CDR3 protein. The sample shows over 800,000 distinct CDR3 sequences, approximately 22% of them seen only once. This entry belongs to a study of response to subunit inactivated influenza vaccine. General study points: T cells newly recruited by each seasonal influenza vaccination are few, the authors suggested.

The CDR3 covers 13 residues. V was clipped by 0 bases and J by 2 bases, with 5 bases between them. Germline V lookup: CDR1 SQVTM, CDR2 ANQGSEA. This receptor was obtained from a man in his fifties or sixties who received an inactivated influenza vaccine. The sequenced sample was PBMCs from blood, obtained 5 days after vaccination. The chain employs TRBV29-1 and TRBJ1-5; D gene ambiguous. The CDR3 DNA sequence: TGCAGCGTTGAAGAGGGCGGCAATCAGCCCCAGCATTTT. As protein: CSVEEGGNQPQHF.